Sequencing of this T cell receptor (beta chain) was carried out in a study of cytomegalovirus exposure and HLA in healthy donors. Study-wide results and caveats: More clonal expansion characterized HLA-associated TCR beta chains than equally common others in a later analysis. In a later analysis, several top co-occurrence clusters appeared linked to parvovirus B19, influenza, CMV and Epstein-Barr virus.

Both 60 Vbeta primers and 13 Jbeta primers went into the PCR. The assay was immunoSEQ multiplex PCR, and TCRdb's table has in-frame clones only and misses some. The sample yields roughly 140,000 clones, about 80% seen once. On this clone itself: The antigen remains unidentified.

Per germline, CDR1 SGHVS and CDR2 FQNEAQ. V lost 1 base to trimming and J lost 6 bases; unmatched junction nucleotides: 7. The CDR3 loop spans 16 amino acids. Donors were ostensibly healthy at sampling, although undocumented immune exposures were probable. Sequencing input: PBMCs. This clonotype was sampled from a male donor in good health and CMV-seronegative. The V call is TRBV7-8, the J call TRBJ2-1, with TRBD2 identical over 9 bases. The CDR3 region is CASSLEASGALNEQFF. The DNA of the CDR3 is TGTGCCAGCAGCTTAGAAGCTAGCGGGGCCCTCAATGAGCAGTTCTTC.